This record looks at one T cell receptor (beta chain) sequence and its context. Study processing details: Scientists estimated how many nucleated cells there were by amplifying reference gene primers. This table comes from immunoSEQ multiplex PCR, and its TCRdb copy is limited to in-frame clones, with some not included. V, J and clone size are taken as reported in that table, and D and trimming were inferred from the DNA itself. Of some 270,000 clones in the sample, more than 75% were seen once. The sample is drawn from a study of blood T cell repertoires in COVID-19. Study details: T cells, B-cell-depleted T cells, or PBMCs supplied cDNA or gDNA.

This CDR3 spans 14 amino acids. Germline CDR1 is KGHSH and CDR2 is LQKENI. Germline trimming cut 3 bases from V and 9 bases from J; bases unmatched to any gene: 5. This chain links TRBV18 with TRBJ2-1, with 10 bases lining up with TRBD2. This TCR was recovered from a woman in her sixties who had recovered from COVID-19. Sequencing was performed on peripheral blood. The CDR3 DNA reads as TGTGCCAGCTCACCCCTAGCGGGGGTGGGTGAGCAGTTCTTC. Its translation is CASSPLAGVGEQFF. The whole variable domain, remainder taken from reference TRBV18 and TRBJ2-1, is NAGVMQNPRHLVRRRGQEARLRCSPMKGHSHVYWYRQLPEEGLKFMVYLQKENIIDESGMPKERFSAEFPKEGPSILRIQQVVRGDSAAYFCASSPLAGVGEQFFGPGTRLTVL.